Reported below is one T cell receptor beta chain. The antigen remains undetermined. This sample was included in a study of cytomegalovirus exposure and HLA in healthy donors. Study-level background: According to later analysis, the same platform produced the 120 or so validation and 666 first-cohort repertoires.

Germline V gene data show CDR1 as KGHSH and CDR2 as LQKENI. This CDR3 contains 13 residues. Trimming took 3 bases from V and 10 from J; bases not matched to a gene: 8. Study-wide points: The classifier, whose performance was assessed in both the original and validation cohorts, reportedly diagnosed cytomegalovirus status with high specificity and sensitivity. Researchers catalogued about 160 TCR beta chains as cytomegalovirus-associated.

Among the 120 subjects of the validation cohort, separate from the approximately 700-subject first cohort, were the donors. Assay: immunoSEQ multiplex PCR; the TCRdb copy retains only in-frame clones and omits some. The repertoire consists of roughly 90,000 clones, with roughly 92% occurring once and the leading ten covering around 1.2%. This rearrangement joins TRBV18 to TRBJ2-7; 8 bases map to TRBD1. This clonotype originated in a woman aged 30 to 39 in good health and CMV-seropositive. Material: PBMCs. CDR3 sequence: CASSPGQGVYQYF. The CDR3 DNA reads as TGTGCCAGCTCACCCGGACAGGGCGTATATCAGTACTTC.